This TCR beta chain was captured in a study of T cell changes during pregnancy in multiple sclerosis. CDR1 and CDR2 (germline): SGDLS, YYNGEE. This CDR3 is 16 amino acids long. Deletions cut 0 bases from V and 1 base from J, with 13 bases between. The data were produced by immunoSEQ multiplex PCR, yet TCRdb's version contains in-frame clones alone and is incomplete. The profile shows about 58,000 clones, about 92% of them singletons. This receptor was obtained from a female donor with multiple sclerosis, enrolled in a pregnancy study. The V and J genes are TRBV9 and TRBJ1-2; the D gene is possibly TRBD1 (5 bases). The input for sequencing was CD8+ T cells from peripheral blood mononuclear cells, taken in the second trimester of pregnancy. The CDR3 nucleotides read TGTGCCAGCAGCGTAGCTTTGGCAGGGAATAACTATGGCTACACCTTC. Encoded protein: CASSVALAGNNYGYTF. Complete variable domain (other parts from reference TRBV9 and TRBJ1-2): DSGVTQTPKHLITATGQRVTLRCSPRSGDLSVYWYQQSLDQGLQFLIQYYNGEERAKGNILERFSAQQFPDLHSELNLSSLELGDSALYFCASSVALAGNNYGYTFGSGTRLTVV.